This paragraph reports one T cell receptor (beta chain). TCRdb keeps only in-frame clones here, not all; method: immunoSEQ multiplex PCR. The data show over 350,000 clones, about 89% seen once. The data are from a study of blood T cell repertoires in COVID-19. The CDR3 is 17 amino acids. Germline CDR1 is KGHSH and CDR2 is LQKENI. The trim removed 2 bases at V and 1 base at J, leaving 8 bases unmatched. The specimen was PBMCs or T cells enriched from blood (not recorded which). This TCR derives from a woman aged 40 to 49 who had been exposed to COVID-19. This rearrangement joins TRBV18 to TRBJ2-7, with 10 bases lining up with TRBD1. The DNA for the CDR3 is TGTGCCAGCTCACCAGGTAGGGACAGGGGTCGTTCCTACGAGCAGTACTTC. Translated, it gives CASSPGRDRGRSYEQYF.